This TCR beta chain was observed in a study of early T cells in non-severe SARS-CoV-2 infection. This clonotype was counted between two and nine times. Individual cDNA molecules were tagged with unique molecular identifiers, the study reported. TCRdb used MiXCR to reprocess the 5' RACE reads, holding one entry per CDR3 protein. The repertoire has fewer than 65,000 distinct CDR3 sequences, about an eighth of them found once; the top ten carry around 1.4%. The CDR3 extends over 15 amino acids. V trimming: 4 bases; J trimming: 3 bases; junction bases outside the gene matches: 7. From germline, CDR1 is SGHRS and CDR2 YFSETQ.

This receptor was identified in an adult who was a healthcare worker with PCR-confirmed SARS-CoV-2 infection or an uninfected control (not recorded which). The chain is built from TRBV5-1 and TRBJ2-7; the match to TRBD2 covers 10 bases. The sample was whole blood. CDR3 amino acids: CASSGAASGGYEQYF. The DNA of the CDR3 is TGCGCCAGCAGCGGGGCGGCTAGCGGGGGCTACGAGCAGTACTTC. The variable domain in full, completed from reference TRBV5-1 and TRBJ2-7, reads KAGVTQTPRYLIKTRGQQVTLSCSPISGHRSVSWYQQTPGQGLQFLFEYFSETQRNKGNFPGRFSGRQFSNSRSEMNVSTLELGDSALYLCASSGAASGGYEQYFGPGTRLTVT.